This T cell receptor beta chain was identified during a study of T cell repertoires in cytomegalovirus infection. Study at large: In the study, CMV epitopes included recently identified HLA-C-restricted and well-studied HLA-B-restricted ones. Shared public TCR beta signatures pointed to both CMV infection and a matching HLA type.

With respect to this clonotype: Its antigen is currently unknown.

The study's findings and limits: The ex vivo response was dominated by HLA-C-restricted CMV-specific TCR beta clonotypes. The cumulative frequency of public TCR beta families distinguished individuals who carried CMV together with the relevant HLA.

TCRdb redid the calling of the reads with MiXCR, one entry per CDR3 protein. This sample carries around 300,000 distinct CDR3 sequences, 22% of them seen once, and the ten largest clones take approximately 19%. The CDR3 length is 15 residues. The V segment lost 5 bases and the J segment 6 bases; nucleotides outside the gene matches: 11. Per germline, CDR1 SGHAT and CDR2 FQNNGV. V usage is TRBV11-2 and J usage is TRBJ1-1, with TRBD1 identical over 8 bases. The input for sequencing was cultured PBMCs, taken from culture after CMV antigen stimulation. The TCR originated in a human donor in good health (CMV status not recorded). Some clones in this sample may be carry-over from other donors' samples. The CDR3 here is CASSPDRALTSEAFF. The CDR3 nucleotides read TGTGCCAGCAGCCCGGACAGGGCCCTCACTTCTGAAGCTTTCTTT. The complete variable domain, with remaining parts taken from reference TRBV11-2 and TRBJ1-1, reads EAGVAQSPRYKIIEKRQSVAFWCNPISGHATLYWYQQILGQGPKLLIQFQNNGVVDDSQLPKDRFSAERLKGVDSTLKIQPAKLEDSAVYLCASSPDRALTSEAFFGQGTRLTVV.